This T cell receptor (beta chain) was sequenced in a study of CD8+CD57+ T cells in acquired aplastic anemia. Study at large: Each DNA sample taken from sorted CD4+ and CD8+ cells came to 3 to 4 ug on average.

The template used for profiling TCR beta VDJ and CDR3 was genomic DNA. Via MiXCR, TCRdb re-called the reads, giving one row per CDR3 protein. Of 100,000 to 130,000 distinct CDR3 sequences listed, around half are singletons. V lost 4 bases to trimming and J lost 7 bases; unmatched junction nucleotides: 15. CDR1 is SGHAT and CDR2 is FQDESV in the germline V gene (reference sequence). The length of the CDR3 is 17 residues. The V and J genes are TRBV11-1 and TRBJ2-1, with 8 bases fitting TRBD2. This clonotype was sampled from a human donor in good health, serving as a control. The source material was sorted CD4+, CD8+, or CD8+CD57+ T cells (not recorded which) from PBMCs. The CDR3 DNA is TGTGCCAGCAGCTCGACATCCCGTCTAGCGGGTTTGAATGAGCAGTTCTTC. Translating gives CASSSTSRLAGLNEQFF.